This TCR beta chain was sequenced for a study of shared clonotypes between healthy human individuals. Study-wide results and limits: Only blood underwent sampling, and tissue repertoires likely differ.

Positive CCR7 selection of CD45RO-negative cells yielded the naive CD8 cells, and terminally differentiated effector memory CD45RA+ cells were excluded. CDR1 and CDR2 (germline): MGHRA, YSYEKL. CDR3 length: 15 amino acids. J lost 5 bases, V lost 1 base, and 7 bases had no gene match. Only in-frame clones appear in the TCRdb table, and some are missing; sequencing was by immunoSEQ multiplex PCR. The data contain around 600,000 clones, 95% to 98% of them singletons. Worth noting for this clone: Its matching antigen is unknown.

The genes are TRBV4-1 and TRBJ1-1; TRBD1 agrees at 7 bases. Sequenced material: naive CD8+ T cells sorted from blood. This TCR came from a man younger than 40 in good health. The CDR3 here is CASSQGPGGRTEAFF. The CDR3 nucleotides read TGCGCCAGCAGCCAAGGGCCAGGGGGGCGGACTGAAGCTTTCTTT.